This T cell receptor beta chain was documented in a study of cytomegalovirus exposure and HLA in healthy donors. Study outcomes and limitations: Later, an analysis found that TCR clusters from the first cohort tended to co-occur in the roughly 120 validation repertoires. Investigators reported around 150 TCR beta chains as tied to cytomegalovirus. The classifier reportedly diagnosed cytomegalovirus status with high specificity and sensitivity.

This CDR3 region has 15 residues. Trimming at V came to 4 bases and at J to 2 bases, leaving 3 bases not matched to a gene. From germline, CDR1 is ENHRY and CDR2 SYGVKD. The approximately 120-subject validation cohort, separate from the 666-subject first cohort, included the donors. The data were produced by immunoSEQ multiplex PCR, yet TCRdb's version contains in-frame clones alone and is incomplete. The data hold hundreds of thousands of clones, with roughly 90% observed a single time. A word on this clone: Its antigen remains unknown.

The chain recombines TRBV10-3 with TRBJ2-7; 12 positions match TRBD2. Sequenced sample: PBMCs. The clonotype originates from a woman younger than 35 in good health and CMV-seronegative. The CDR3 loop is CAISGGLAGPYEQYF. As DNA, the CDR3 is TGTGCCATCAGTGGAGGACTAGCGGGACCCTACGAGCAGTACTTC.